Shown below are 8 T cell receptor beta chains from a single sample sequenced in a study of T-cell memory formation after mild COVID-19. TCRdb called the 5' RACE reads again in MiXCR, with one record for every CDR3 protein. The table lists about 600,000 distinct CDR3 sequences, roughly 20% of them singletons. Sequenced material: PBMCs or a T cell subset sorted from them (not recorded which). All receptors derive from an adult woman who had mild COVID-19 (a few samples of this study predate the infection). Cell type and time point are not known.

This clonotype has more than one count but fewer than ten. The chain recombines TRBV7-8 with TRBJ1-2; 8 bases are a match to TRBD1. Germline lookup yields CDR1 SGHVS and CDR2 FQNEAQ. CDR3 length: 18 residues. V gave up 8 bases and J gave up 5 bases; unmatched junction bases: 22. CDR3 loop: CASQKDQGAPLLGYGYTF. The CDR3 coding sequence is TGTGCCAGCCAAAAAGACCAGGGGGCTCCTCTACTAGGGTATGGCTACACCTTC.

This clonotype was observed a few times. This chain joins TRBV7-9 and TRBJ2-1; tentatively, D is TRBD2 (6 bases). This CDR3 has 15 amino acids. The germline V gene encodes CDR1 SEHNR and CDR2 FQNEAQ (reference sequence). V was shortened by 8 bases and J by 14 bases, with 28 bases between the two germline ends. CDR3 region: CASGVRGNSLRREFF. The CDR3 DNA reads as TGTGCCAGCGGGGTAAGAGGGAACAGTTTGCGGAGGGAGTTCTTC.

On this clonotype: At one of its ends the junction is not consistent with the germline gene, which may arise from a read error. The genes are TRBV6-5 and TRBJ2-7; no definite D call. In germline, CDR1 is MNHEY, CDR2 SVGAGI. The CDR3 is made up of 12 amino acids. CDR3 bases: TGTGCCAGCAGTGACACGGCCAGCGAGCAGTCCTTC. Protein: CASSDTASEQSF.

The chain joins TRBV7-6 to TRBJ2-7; TRBD2 is a possible D gene (7 bases). The CDR3 has 13 residues. Germline-derived CDR1 and CDR2 are SGHVS and FNYEAQ. The V end was cut by 5 bases, the J end by 6 bases, with 14 bases between. In nucleotides, the CDR3 is TGTGCCAGCAGCCTCACGGGGGGCACCGAGCAGTACTTC. As protein: CASSLTGGTEQYF.

This chain joins TRBV24-1 and TRBJ2-5; 7 nucleotides agree with TRBD1. From germline, CDR1 is KGHDR and CDR2 SFDVKD. V shed 3 bases and J 6 bases; nucleotides not matched to a gene: 6. CDR3 length equals 14 residues. CDR3 sequence reads: CATSDADRAKTQYF. In DNA, the CDR3 is TGTGCCACCAGTGATGCTGACAGGGCAAAGACCCAGTACTTC.

The gene calls are TRBV11-2 and TRBJ2-4; 7 positions agree with TRBD2. CDR1 is SGHAT and CDR2 is FQNNGV in the germline V gene. The CDR3 is 15 amino acids. V shed 4 bases and J 5 bases; nucleotides not matched to a gene: 8. The CDR3 here is CASSSRSTSENIQYF. The CDR3 DNA is TGTGCCAGCAGCTCGCGAAGCACTAGCGAAAACATTCAGTACTTC.

This clonotype has more than one count but fewer than ten. The chain combines TRBV6-5 with TRBJ1-3; D not certain. Germline V lookup: CDR1 MNHEY, CDR2 SVGAGI. Deletions cut 0 bases from V and 0 bases from J, with 6 bases between. This CDR3 region has 15 residues. The CDR3 here is CASSYSWYSGNTIYF. The DNA for the CDR3 is TGTGCCAGCAGTTACTCGTGGTACTCTGGAAACACCATATATTTT.

The rearrangement links TRBV20-1 to TRBJ1-2; the match to TRBD1 covers 9 bases. CDR1 and CDR2 (germline): DFQATT, SNEGSKA (reference sequence). The V segment lost 3 bases and the J segment 4 bases; nucleotides outside the gene matches: 12. This CDR3 spans 16 amino acids. CDR3 amino acids: CSASETGGASAYGYTF. CDR3 sequence (DNA): TGCAGTGCTAGCGAAACAGGGGGCGCTTCTGCCTATGGCTACACCTTC.